Listed here are 23 T cell receptor beta chains from one sample, sequenced in a study of cytomegalovirus exposure and HLA in healthy donors. Using immunoSEQ multiplex PCR, the repertoire was profiled, and TCRdb retains in-frame clones only, with some absent. The repertoire has about 50,000 clones, roughly 93% of them found once; the top ten carry under 2%. Sample: PBMCs. The receptors here all came from a woman between 18 and 29 years old in good health and CMV-seropositive.

The sample holds one count of this clone. The rearrangement joins TRBV6-1 to TRBJ2-7, with TRBD1 matching 7 bases. Germline assignment: CDR1 MNHNS and CDR2 SASEGT. V was pared by 5 bases and J by 6 bases, with 4 bases of the junction left unmatched. The CDR3 covers 12 residues. The CDR3 reads CASSPTGAEQYF. Here the CDR3 DNA reads TGTGCCAGCAGTCCTACAGGGGCCGAGCAGTACTTC.

This clone was recorded once. The rearrangement uses TRBV27 and TRBJ2-5; 13 bases are shared with TRBD2. V dropped 8 bases and J dropped 11; count of bases not matched to a gene: 14. This CDR3 has 15 amino acids. CDR1 is MNHEY and CDR2 is SMNVEV in the germline V gene (reference sequence). The CDR3 protein is CASSPAGTSGVTQYF. The CDR3 DNA is TGTGCCAGCTCACCCGCCGGGACTAGCGGGGTAACGCAGTACTTC.

The J gene is TRBJ1-2, the V gene TRBV19; weak D call: TRBD1 (6 bases). Germline assignment: CDR1 LNHDA and CDR2 SQIVND (reference sequence). With 8 bases removed from V and 4 bases from J, the gap between germline ends came to 14 bases. The CDR3 loop spans 13 amino acids. The CDR3 region is CASGDRDTYGYTF. DNA for the CDR3: TGTGCCAGTGGGGACCGGGACACCTATGGCTACACCTTC.

This chain joins TRBV2 and TRBJ2-1, with D possibly matching TRBD1 (6 bases). V lost 3 bases and J lost 2, with 11 bases in between. The CDR3 runs 15 residues. Germline V CDR1 and CDR2: SNHLY, FYNNEI. The CDR3 sequence: CASSETGRTYNEQFF. CDR3 DNA: TGTGCCAGCAGTGAGACAGGACGAACCTACAATGAGCAGTTCTTC.

The J gene is TRBJ2-3, the V gene TRBV5-1; 10 bases map to TRBD2. The J segment lost 3 bases and the V segment lost 0 bases, leaving 4 bases of the junction unmatched. The germline gives CDR1 SGHRS, CDR2 YFSETQ. The CDR3 is 16 residues long. This CDR3 is CASSLGAGGWTDTQYF. The CDR3 region has the DNA TGCGCCAGCAGCTTGGGAGCGGGGGGGTGGACAGATACGCAGTATTTT.

This chain uses TRBV5-6 with TRBJ1-3; D is uncertain. The CDR3 sequence is 15 residues long. CDR1 and CDR2 from the germline V gene are SGHDT and YYEEEE. V lost 2 bases to trimming and J lost 0 bases, with 9 bases between them. This CDR3 is CASSLLYSSGNTIYF. Here the CDR3 DNA reads TGTGCCAGCAGCTTACTTTACTCCTCTGGAAACACCATATATTTT.

This chain uses TRBV28 with TRBJ1-5; 10 nucleotides line up with TRBD1. After removal of 8 bases from V and 3 bases from J, the junction contained 7 bases not matched to a gene. This CDR3 contains 15 residues. CDR1 is MDHEN, CDR2 SYDVKM, per germline. The DNA for the CDR3 is TGTGCCAGCCGACAGGGGGCGGGCAACAATCAGCCCCAGCATTTT. Its protein product is CASRQGAGNNQPQHF.

The rearrangement joins TRBV15 to TRBJ2-1; D gene ambiguous. CDR1 is LNHNV and CDR2 is YYDKDF in the germline V gene (reference sequence). With 4 bases removed from V and 8 bases from J, the gap between germline ends came to 15 bases. The CDR3 has 14 amino acids. CDR3 sequence (DNA): TGTGCCACCAGCATTCCGCTAGTGAACTATGAGCAGTTCTTC. Amino acids: CATSIPLVNYEQFF. Full variable domain (rest looked up from reference TRBV15 and TRBJ2-1): DAMVIQNPRYQVTQFGKPVTLSCSQTLNHNVMYWYQQKSSQAPKLLFHYYDKDFNNEADTPDNFQSRRPNTSFCFLDIRSPGLGDTAMYLCATSIPLVNYEQFFGPGTRLTVL.

The genes are TRBV30 and TRBJ2-1; a possible D gene is TRBD1 (5 bases). Germline lookup yields CDR1 GTSNPN and CDR2 SVGIG (reference sequence). Trimming shortened V by 0 bases and J by 6 bases, and 9 bases separated the two germline ends. The CDR3 spans 13 residues. The CDR3 DNA follows: TGTGCCTGGAGTGTACTGGGGCTCAATGAGCAGTTCTTC. Encoded protein: CAWSVLGLNEQFF.

This chain uses TRBV9 with TRBJ2-2; 9 nucleotides match TRBD2. This CDR3 comprises 18 residues. The junction had 14 bases not matched to a gene; V was cut back by 4 bases and J by 4 bases. CDR1 and CDR2 from the germline V gene are SGDLS and YYNGEE. The chain's CDR3 is CASSTRAVVTSGTGELFF. CDR3 nucleotides: TGTGCCAGCAGCACCCGAGCGGTGGTGACTAGCGGCACCGGGGAGCTGTTTTTT.

The V gene is TRBV5-6, the J gene TRBJ1-4, with D possibly being TRBD1 (5 bases). Germline CDR1 and CDR2: SGHDT and YYEEEE. The germline V and J ends were trimmed by 1 base and 8 bases, with 15 bases remaining between them. This CDR3 has 15 residues. CDR3: CASSLKAGLSEKLFF. CDR3 DNA: TGTGCCAGCAGCTTGAAGGCGGGACTTTCCGAAAAACTGTTTTTT.

The chain couples TRBV7-7 to TRBJ2-3; D remains ambiguous. The CDR3 is 13 amino acids. V lost 5 bases to trimming and J lost 7 bases, with 13 bases between them. The V gene's germline CDR1 is SSHAT and CDR2 FNYEAQ (reference sequence). The CDR3 DNA follows: TGTGCCAGCAGCACCTCCGGAGACCATACGCAGTATTTT. The encoded protein is CASSTSGDHTQYF.

The chain joins TRBV4-2 to TRBJ2-7; TRBD1 is a possible D gene (6 bases). Germline V gene lookup returns CDR1 LGHNA and CDR2 YNFKEQ. This CDR3 spans 13 amino acids. Trimming removed 4 bases at V and 8 bases at J, with 15 bases between. DNA for the CDR3: TGTGCCAGCAGCCTACAACAGGGATACAAGCAGTACTTC. Its protein product is CASSLQQGYKQYF.

The rearrangement links TRBV5-4 to TRBJ2-7; 12 bases match TRBD2. After removal of 2 bases from V and 4 bases from J, the junction contained 4 bases not matched to a gene. Looked up from germline, CDR1 is SGHNT and CDR2 is YYREEE (reference sequence). The CDR3 has 15 residues. CDR3 sequence (DNA): TGTGCCAGCAGCTTCCTAGCGGGGGGGCTTTACGAGCAGTACTTC. Protein product: CASSFLAGGLYEQYF.

The chain carries TRBV20-1 and TRBJ1-2, with D maybe TRBD1 (5 bases). The CDR3 has 11 residues. Per the germline V gene, CDR1 is DFQATT and CDR2 is SNEGSKA (reference sequence). V was pared by 5 bases and J by 3 bases, with 7 bases between. The CDR3 loop reads CSAGTDYGYTF. For the CDR3, the DNA is TGCAGTGCTGGGACTGACTATGGCTACACCTTC.

The genes are TRBV7-8 and TRBJ2-1, with 11 bases that match TRBD2. V shed 5 bases and J 3 bases; nucleotides not matched to a gene: 6. Germline loops: CDR1 SGHVS, CDR2 FQNEAQ. The CDR3 is made up of 16 amino acids. The CDR3, as DNA: TGTGCCAGCAGCCCAGGACTAGCGGGCTTCTACAATGAGCAGTTCTTC. Translated, it gives CASSPGLAGFYNEQFF.

J is TRBJ2-4 and V is TRBV19, with D possibly matching TRBD1 (6 bases). Germline assignment: CDR1 LNHDA and CDR2 SQIVND (reference sequence). V lost 6 bases and J lost 4, with 16 bases in between. The CDR3 runs to 15 residues. CDR3 protein: CASSLMGASKNIQYF. For the CDR3, the DNA is TGTGCCAGTAGCCTAATGGGGGCTTCGAAAAACATTCAGTACTTC.

The chain combines TRBV27 with TRBJ1-5, with D perhaps matching TRBD1 (5 bases). The CDR3 has 14 amino acids. CDR1 is MNHEY and CDR2 is SMNVEV in the germline V gene (reference sequence). Trimming cost V 5 bases and J 6 bases, with 14 bases left between them. The DNA of the CDR3 is TGTGCCAGCAGTCAGGGTGGTTCAAGTCAGCCCCAGCATTTT. As protein: CASSQGGSSQPQHF.

The rearrangement uses TRBV5-5 and TRBJ1-5, with 8 bases identical to TRBD1. CDR3 length: 14 amino acids. Germline CDR1 and CDR2: SGHKS and YYEKEE (reference sequence). The trim removed 3 bases at V and 7 bases at J, leaving 6 bases unmatched. CDR3 DNA: TGTGCCAGCAGCTCCGGACAGGGCTCCCAGCCCCAGCATTTT. Its translation: CASSSGQGSQPQHF.

This chain links TRBV18 with TRBJ1-2, with a tentative D call TRBD1 (5 bases). The V gene lost 0 bases and the J gene lost 6 bases, with 14 bases spanning the gap. The CDR3 is 15 residues long. Germline values: CDR1 KGHSH, CDR2 LQKENI. The CDR3 is CASSPPAMGRDGYTF. CDR3 DNA sequence: TGTGCCAGCTCACCACCGGCGATGGGCAGGGATGGCTACACCTTC.

The chain employs TRBV6-4 and TRBJ1-2, with a weak D call TRBD1 (6 bases). The germline V and J ends were trimmed by 4 bases and 4 bases, with 25 bases remaining between them. Germline loops: CDR1 MRHNA, CDR2 SNTAGT. This CDR3 comprises 18 residues. CDR3: CASSVTSSTGPSFYGYTF. CDR3 DNA sequence: TGTGCCAGCAGTGTCACTTCCTCGACAGGTCCTTCCTTCTATGGCTACACCTTC.

This chain joins TRBV2 and TRBJ1-5; TRBD1 aligns across 9 bases. V was clipped by 1 base and J by 7 bases; unmatched bases: 2. The CDR3 sequence is 14 residues long. Germline-derived CDR1 and CDR2 are SNHLY and FYNNEI. The CDR3: CASSEGTGDQPQHF. The CDR3 DNA is TGTGCCAGCAGTGAAGGGACAGGGGACCAGCCCCAGCATTTT.

The chain uses TRBV6-5 and TRBJ2-3; no definite D call. Deletions cut 2 bases from V and 0 bases from J, with 9 bases between. The CDR3 sequence is 15 residues long. CDR1 MNHEY and CDR2 SVGAGI come from the germline V gene. In nucleotides, the CDR3 is TGTGCCAGCAGTTACGAGTGGGCTAGCACAGATACGCAGTATTTT. As protein: CASSYEWASTDTQYF.